This T cell receptor beta chain was recovered during a study of neoadjuvant anti-PD-1 for oral cavity cancer. Findings and limits, study-wide: Non-responders to neoadjuvant nivolumab had significantly more clonal PBMC T cells than responders.

Here immunoSEQ multiplex PCR was the method, and the copy in TCRdb shows in-frame clones only, minus some. The sample yields tens of thousands of clones, around 83% seen once. On this clone itself: Its antigen is undetermined.

The CDR3 runs to 16 residues. V shed 4 bases and J 4 bases; nucleotides not matched to a gene: 6. CDR1 and CDR2 from the germline V gene are MNHEY and SVGAGI. PBMCs were not maintained or expanded in culture before analysis. The sequence derives from a person between 40 and 85 years old with oral cavity squamous cell carcinoma. The chain combines TRBV6-5 with TRBJ2-5, with TRBD2 identical over 13 bases. Sequencing used PBMCs, obtained before nivolumab (anti-PD-1) treatment. CDR3 protein: CASSSLGLAGRETQYF. The CDR3 nucleotides are TGTGCCAGCAGTTCCCTGGGACTAGCGGGACGAGAGACCCAGTACTTC.